These T cell receptor beta chains were read from a single sample in a study of blood T cell repertoires in COVID-19. Measured with immunoSEQ multiplex PCR; TCRdb has only the in-frame clones, and not every one. The sample includes 240,000 or so clones, roughly 86% of them seen just once. Source material: peripheral blood. The receptors derive from a woman in her sixties or seventies with active or convalescent COVID-19. Each CDR3 is given with its conserved first and last residue. A D gene is named only where the DNA matches it firmly. Some rows mark clone size as missing; the rest say once, few, many or name a class of expanded clone.

clone_size: .
j_call: TRBJ1-5
d_call: .
v_call: TRBV10-2
cdr3_aa: CASSANIRGGQPQHF
cdr3_nt: TGCGCCAGCAGTGCTAATATCAGGGGCGGACAGCCCCAGCATTTT

clone_size: .
j_call: TRBJ1-2
d_call: .
v_call: TRBV4-3
cdr3_aa: CASRGGSLGYTF
cdr3_nt: TGCGCCAGCCGCGGCGGATCTCTCGGGTACACCTTC

clone_size: .
j_call: TRBJ1-2
d_call: TRBD1
v_call: TRBV5-1
cdr3_aa: CASSLVGQANYGYTF
cdr3_nt: TGCGCCAGCAGCTTGGTAGGACAGGCTAACTATGGCTACACCTTC

clone_size: .
j_call: TRBJ2-7
d_call: TRBD1
v_call: TRBV15
cdr3_aa: CATSRTTGPTHEQYF
cdr3_nt: TGTGCCACCAGCAGAACGACAGGGCCGACCCACGAGCAGTACTTC

clone_size: .
j_call: TRBJ1-1
d_call: .
v_call: TRBV6-5
cdr3_aa: CASSYREGEAFF
cdr3_nt: TGTGCCAGCAGTTACCGGGAGGGGGAAGCTTTCTTT

clone_size: .
j_call: TRBJ2-2
d_call: .
v_call: TRBV5-1
cdr3_aa: CASSLAHGELFF
cdr3_nt: TGCGCCAGCAGCTTGGCCCACGGGGAGCTGTTTTTT

clone_size: once
j_call: TRBJ2-7
d_call: .
v_call: TRBV5-1
cdr3_aa: CASSYTGNEQYF
cdr3_nt: TGCGCCAGCAGTTACACAGGGAACGAGCAGTACTTC

clone_size: .
j_call: TRBJ1-1
d_call: .
v_call: TRBV6-2/TRBV6-3
cdr3_aa: CASSYSRGNAEAFF
cdr3_nt: TGTGCCAGCAGTTACAGTAGAGGAAACGCTGAAGCTTTCTTT

clone_size: .
j_call: TRBJ1-2
d_call: TRBD1
v_call: TRBV19
cdr3_aa: CASSINLGQGATGYTF
cdr3_nt: TGTGCCAGTAGTATTAATCTCGGACAGGGGGCAACCGGCTACACCTTC

clone_size: few
j_call: TRBJ1-4
d_call: .
v_call: TRBV20-1
cdr3_aa: CSASPGSGNEKLFF
cdr3_nt: TGCAGTGCTAGTCCGGGCAGCGGGAATGAAAAACTGTTTTTT

clone_size: .
j_call: TRBJ2-1
d_call: .
v_call: TRBV28
cdr3_aa: CARGPSKIDEQFF
cdr3_nt: TGTGCCAGGGGGCCCTCTAAAATCGATGAGCAGTTCTTC

clone_size: .
j_call: TRBJ1-5
d_call: .
v_call: TRBV6-2/TRBV6-3
cdr3_aa: CASSHGGRGIFSNQPQHF
cdr3_nt: TGTGCCAGCAGCCACGGGGGTAGAGGTATCTTTAGCAATCAGCCCCAGCATTTT

clone_size: .
j_call: TRBJ2-1
d_call: TRBD2
v_call: TRBV11-3
cdr3_aa: CASSLDRGLVNNKQFF
cdr3_nt: TGTGCCAGCAGCTTAGATAGGGGACTAGTGAACAATAAGCAGTTCTTC

clone_size: .
j_call: TRBJ1-6
d_call: .
v_call: TRBV20-1
cdr3_aa: CSASPSVSSPLHF
cdr3_nt: TGCAGTGCTAGTCCCTCTGTGTCTTCACCCCTCCACTTT

clone_size: .
j_call: TRBJ2-3
d_call: TRBD2
v_call: TRBV6-2/TRBV6-3
cdr3_aa: CASSFLAGNRGPDTQYF
cdr3_nt: TGTGCCAGCAGTTTTTTAGCGGGGAATCGGGGGCCAGATACGCAGTATTTT

clone_size: .
j_call: TRBJ1-3
d_call: .
v_call: TRBV9
cdr3_aa: CASSGVSGSHTIYF
cdr3_nt: TGTGCCAGCAGCGGAGTTTCTGGGAGTCACACCATATATTTT

clone_size: .
j_call: TRBJ1-2
d_call: TRBD1
v_call: TRBV10-3
cdr3_aa: CAGRGTGGTYGYTF
cdr3_nt: TGTGCCGGTAGAGGGACAGGGGGCACCTATGGCTACACCTTC

clone_size: .
j_call: TRBJ2-5
d_call: TRBD1
v_call: TRBV2
cdr3_aa: CASRVVRAGGFSETQYF
cdr3_nt: TGTGCCAGCAGGGTCGTTCGGGCAGGGGGCTTTAGTGAGACCCAGTACTTC

clone_size: .
j_call: TRBJ2-1
d_call: TRBD1
v_call: TRBV10-3
cdr3_aa: CAITPDRVNEQFF
cdr3_nt: TGTGCCATCACTCCGGACAGGGTGAATGAGCAGTTCTTC

clone_size: .
j_call: TRBJ1-3
d_call: .
v_call: TRBV5-1
cdr3_aa: CASSLWGGRGSGNTIYF
cdr3_nt: TGCGCCAGCAGCTTGTGGGGCGGCAGGGGCTCTGGAAACACCATATATTTT

clone_size: few
j_call: TRBJ1-1
d_call: .
v_call: TRBV2
cdr3_aa: CASSEAKQVGTEAFF
cdr3_nt: TGTGCCAGCAGTGAAGCGAAACAGGTCGGCACTGAAGCTTTCTTT

clone_size: .
j_call: TRBJ2-7
d_call: TRBD1
v_call: TRBV19
cdr3_aa: CASNPGTGDYEQYF
cdr3_nt: TGTGCCAGTAATCCCGGGACAGGGGACTACGAGCAGTACTTC

clone_size: .
j_call: TRBJ1-6
d_call: TRBD1
v_call: TRBV9
cdr3_aa: CASSEGWTGGYTHSPLHF
cdr3_nt: TGTGCCAGCAGCGAGGGGTGGACAGGGGGCTATACCCATTCACCCCTCCACTTT

clone_size: .
j_call: TRBJ2-7
d_call: .
v_call: TRBV12-3/TRBV12-4
cdr3_aa: CATQGLTYEQYF
cdr3_nt: TGTGCCACCCAGGGACTGACCTACGAGCAGTACTTC

clone_size: once
j_call: TRBJ1-6
d_call: .
v_call: TRBV6-2/TRBV6-3
cdr3_aa: CASSRQSSYNSPLHF
cdr3_nt: TGTGCCAGCAGTCGACAGAGCTCCTATAATTCACCCCTCCACTTT

clone_size: once
j_call: TRBJ2-5
d_call: .
v_call: TRBV24-1
cdr3_aa: CATSDFRQGRETQYF
cdr3_nt: TGTGCCACCAGTGATTTTCGGCAGGGCAGGGAGACCCAGTACTTC

clone_size: .
j_call: TRBJ2-5
d_call: .
v_call: TRBV6-4
cdr3_aa: CASSDYESPGDQETQYF
cdr3_nt: TGTGCCAGCAGTGACTACGAGTCCCCGGGGGACCAAGAGACCCAGTACTTC

clone_size: .
j_call: TRBJ1-5
d_call: .
v_call: TRBV12-3/TRBV12-4
cdr3_aa: CASSQNNQPQHF
cdr3_nt: TGTGCCAGCAGTCAGAATAATCAGCCCCAGCATTTT

clone_size: .
j_call: TRBJ1-1
d_call: .
v_call: TRBV24-1
cdr3_aa: CATASEGNTEAFF
cdr3_nt: TGTGCCACCGCCTCGGAGGGGAACACTGAAGCTTTCTTT

clone_size: once
j_call: TRBJ2-6
d_call: TRBD1
v_call: TRBV19
cdr3_aa: CASGDSRISGANVLTF
cdr3_nt: TGTGCCAGTGGGGACAGTCGTATCTCTGGGGCCAACGTCCTGACTTTC

clone_size: .
j_call: TRBJ2-7
d_call: TRBD1
v_call: TRBV3-1/TRBV3-2
cdr3_aa: CASSQRTGIWYEQYF
cdr3_nt: TGTGCCAGCAGCCAACGGACAGGGATTTGGTACGAGCAGTACTTC

clone_size: .
j_call: TRBJ1-1
d_call: .
v_call: TRBV29-1
cdr3_aa: CSVAGHTEAFF
cdr3_nt: TGCAGCGTGGCTGGACATACTGAAGCTTTCTTT

clone_size: .
j_call: TRBJ1-1
d_call: .
v_call: TRBV7-2
cdr3_aa: CASSLVGQGRNTEAFF
cdr3_nt: TGTGCCAGCAGCTTAGTTGGGCAGGGGCGGAACACTGAAGCTTTCTTT

clone_size: once
j_call: TRBJ1-4
d_call: TRBD1
v_call: TRBV15
cdr3_aa: CATSRDRGWEKLFF
cdr3_nt: TGTGCCACCAGCAGAGACAGGGGGTGGGAAAAACTGTTTTTT

clone_size: .
j_call: TRBJ1-1
d_call: .
v_call: TRBV3-1/TRBV3-2
cdr3_aa: CASSHSLNTEAFF
cdr3_nt: TGTGCCAGCAGCCATTCCTTGAACACTGAAGCTTTCTTT

clone_size: .
j_call: TRBJ1-2
d_call: TRBD1
v_call: TRBV24-1
cdr3_aa: CATSDPGQGFGYTF
cdr3_nt: TGTGCCACCAGTGATCCGGGACAGGGGTTTGGCTACACCTTC

clone_size: .
j_call: TRBJ1-1
d_call: TRBD1
v_call: TRBV7-9
cdr3_aa: CASSRGGQGYSEAFF
cdr3_nt: TGTGCCAGCAGCCGGGGGGGACAGGGCTACTCTGAAGCTTTCTTT

clone_size: .
j_call: TRBJ1-2
d_call: .
v_call: TRBV25-1
cdr3_aa: CASSEEAGLSGYTF
cdr3_nt: TGTGCCAGCAGTGAAGAGGCAGGGCTAAGTGGCTACACCTTC

clone_size: .
j_call: TRBJ2-1
d_call: TRBD2
v_call: TRBV5-6
cdr3_aa: CASSLVSGGVEQFF
cdr3_nt: TGTGCCAGCAGCTTAGTCAGCGGGGGGGTAGAGCAGTTCTTC

clone_size: .
j_call: TRBJ2-3
d_call: TRBD1
v_call: TRBV19
cdr3_aa: CASSFNRGSDTQYF
cdr3_nt: TGTGCCAGTAGTTTTAACAGGGGAAGTGATACGCAGTATTTT

clone_size: .
j_call: TRBJ2-7
d_call: .
v_call: TRBV7-9
cdr3_aa: CASSNQGPYEQYF
cdr3_nt: TGTGCCAGCAGCAATCAGGGTCCCTACGAGCAGTACTTC

clone_size: few
j_call: TRBJ1-2
d_call: .
v_call: TRBV6-2/TRBV6-3
cdr3_aa: CASSYSRPTMYGYTF
cdr3_nt: TGTGCCAGCAGTTACTCAAGGCCTACTATGTATGGCTACACCTTC

clone_size: .
j_call: TRBJ1-5
d_call: .
v_call: TRBV6-5
cdr3_aa: CASSSVGRTEPQHF
cdr3_nt: TGTGCCAGCAGTTCCGTTGGGAGAACCGAGCCCCAGCATTTT

clone_size: .
j_call: TRBJ2-3
d_call: .
v_call: TRBV6-1
cdr3_aa: CASSERRRVGGPTDTQYF
cdr3_nt: TGTGCCAGCAGTGAAAGGCGGCGGGTCGGGGGACCCACAGATACGCAGTATTTT

clone_size: .
j_call: TRBJ1-3
d_call: .
v_call: TRBV5-6
cdr3_aa: CASSQGRFSGNTIYF
cdr3_nt: TGTGCCAGCAGCCAGGGCCGCTTCTCTGGAAACACCATATATTTT

clone_size: .
j_call: TRBJ2-1
d_call: .
v_call: TRBV12-3/TRBV12-4
cdr3_aa: CASTWIQASEQFF
cdr3_nt: TGTGCCAGCACCTGGATACAAGCGAGTGAGCAGTTCTTC

clone_size: .
j_call: TRBJ1-1
d_call: TRBD1
v_call: TRBV7-3
cdr3_aa: CASRLTTGAYTEAFF
cdr3_nt: TGTGCCAGCAGACTAACTACAGGGGCGTACACTGAAGCTTTCTTT

clone_size: .
j_call: TRBJ1-1
d_call: .
v_call: TRBV5-4
cdr3_aa: CASSLDRVNTEAFF
cdr3_nt: TGTGCCAGCAGCTTGGACAGGGTAAACACTGAAGCTTTCTTT

clone_size: .
j_call: TRBJ2-4
d_call: .
v_call: TRBV19
cdr3_aa: CASSSSRRNIQYF
cdr3_nt: TGTGCCAGTAGTTCCTCGAGGCGTAACATTCAGTACTTC

clone_size: few
j_call: TRBJ2-1
d_call: .
v_call: TRBV9
cdr3_aa: CASSGLANEQFF
cdr3_nt: TGTGCCAGCAGCGGGCTAGCCAATGAGCAGTTCTTC

clone_size: .
j_call: TRBJ1-2
d_call: .
v_call: TRBV11-2
cdr3_aa: CASSRGERGYTF
cdr3_nt: TGTGCCAGCAGCCGGGGGGAGAGGGGCTACACCTTC

clone_size: .
j_call: TRBJ2-3
d_call: .
v_call: TRBV9
cdr3_aa: CASSPYGGVDTQYF
cdr3_nt: TGTGCCAGCAGCCCGTACGGGGGAGTAGATACGCAGTATTTT

clone_size: .
j_call: TRBJ1-6
d_call: .
v_call: TRBV9
cdr3_aa: CASSVEAGGGYYNSPLHF
cdr3_nt: TGTGCCAGCAGCGTAGAGGCCGGAGGCGGATACTATAATTCACCCCTCCACTTT

clone_size: .
j_call: TRBJ1-1
d_call: TRBD1
v_call: TRBV2
cdr3_aa: CASSLGGGSTEAFF
cdr3_nt: TGTGCCAGCAGCCTAGGGGGCGGTAGCACTGAAGCTTTCTTT